A single sample gave rise to the 8 T cell receptor beta chains below, sequenced in a study of long-term antiretroviral therapy in people with HIV. They ran version v3.0 of the immunoSEQ assay at survey level. Profiled with immunoSEQ multiplex PCR; TCRdb holds only in-frame clones, not every one. The sample holds some 20,000 clones, 79% seen once. Sequenced here: unsorted PBMCs, sampled 2.3 years after starting antiretroviral therapy. These receptors came from a woman aged 35 to 49 with HIV.

This clone is a singleton in its sample. The chain employs TRBV19 and TRBJ2-3; possible D gene TRBD2, 6 bases. Germline CDR1 LNHDA, CDR2 SQIVND (reference sequence). V lost 6 bases and J lost 3, with 10 bases in between. This CDR3 comprises 13 residues. CDR3 loop: CASRTRETDTQYF. In DNA, the CDR3 is TGTGCCAGTAGGACCCGGGAGACAGATACGCAGTATTTT.

This chain uses TRBV27 with TRBJ2-1, with 9 bases lining up with TRBD2. The CDR3 extends over 18 amino acids. V trimming: 2 bases; J trimming: 0 bases; junction bases outside the gene matches: 8. Germline V lookup: CDR1 MNHEY, CDR2 SMNVEV (reference sequence). CDR3 nucleotide sequence: TGTGCCAGCAGTTTAATAGCGGGGGAACCAAGCTCCTACAATGAGCAGTTCTTC. Its protein product is CASSLIAGEPSSYNEQFF.

The J gene is TRBJ1-2, the V gene TRBV5-1, with 8 bases lining up with TRBD1. Germline V lookup: CDR1 SGHRS, CDR2 YFSETQ. With 1 base clipped from V and 4 bases from J, the junction kept 6 bases outside the gene matches. This CDR3 is 15 amino acids long. The CDR3 coding sequence is TGCGCCAGCAGCTTGTCGCAGGGGGCAGTCTATGGCTACACCTTC. Translated, it gives CASSLSQGAVYGYTF. The whole variable domain, remainder taken from reference TRBV5-1 and TRBJ1-2, is KAGVTQTPRYLIKTRGQQVTLSCSPISGHRSVSWYQQTPGQGLQFLFEYFSETQRNKGNFPGRFSGRQFSNSRSEMNVSTLELGDSALYLCASSLSQGAVYGYTFGSGTRLTVV.

This chain uses TRBV5-1 with TRBJ2-3; a weak D match, TRBD2 (5 bases). This CDR3 has 13 amino acids. The V end lost 3 bases, the J end lost 2 bases, and 7 bases lay between the germline ends. The germline V gene has CDR1 SGHRS and CDR2 YFSETQ. CDR3 DNA: TGCGCCAGCAGCTCTAGCCACACAGATACGCAGTATTTT. Residues: CASSSSHTDTQYF.

CDR3: CASSLTPSSYNEQFF. CDR3 coding DNA: TGTGCCAGCAGCTTAACACCCAGCTCCTACAATGAGCAGTTCTTC. The chain uses TRBV7-2 and TRBJ2-1; D gene ambiguous. The germline CDR1 and CDR2 sequences are SGHTA and FQGNSA. The CDR3 has 15 residues. V was clipped by 2 bases and J by 0 bases, with 8 bases between them.

The chain joins TRBV5-1 to TRBJ1-4; D uncertain. The CDR3 runs to 14 residues. Germline V CDR1 and CDR2: SGHRS, YFSETQ. Trimming pared 0 bases from V and 4 bases from J, leaving 7 bases between. Here the CDR3 DNA reads TGCGCCAGCAGCTTGGTTGCGGGTAATGAAAAACTGTTTTTT. Translating it yields CASSLVAGNEKLFF.

The V call is TRBV19, the J call TRBJ2-3, with 8 positions matching TRBD1. The V and J ends lost 5 bases and 3 bases, in that order; junction bases with no gene match: 7. The CDR3 sequence is 15 residues long. CDR1 and CDR2 (germline): LNHDA, SQIVND (reference sequence). CDR3 bases: TGTGCCAGTAGTGACCCGGGACAGGTGACAGATACGCAGTATTTT. Protein product: CASSDPGQVTDTQYF.

The rearrangement links TRBV11-3 to TRBJ1-6; no clear D. Per the germline V gene, CDR1 is SGHNT and CDR2 is YENEEA. V lost 2 bases, J lost 4 bases, and 6 bases lay in between. The CDR3 sequence is 14 residues long. CDR3 loop: CASSLQQYNSPLHF. For the CDR3, the DNA is TGTGCCAGCAGCTTACAACAGTATAATTCACCCCTCCACTTT.